The clone carrying this TCR beta chain was detected only a few times. The antigen remains unidentified. The CDR3 runs to 14 residues. V lost 0 bases and J lost 7; bases outside the gene matches: 2. The germline gives CDR1 LGHNA, CDR2 YNFKEQ. Clones were sequenced by immunoSEQ multiplex PCR, and TCRdb holds only the in-frame ones, with some missing. This table holds over a million clones, under 80% found once. The record originates from a study of shared clonotypes between healthy human individuals. Points from the study as a whole: It was anticipated that sequencing depth would influence how many clonotypes donors shared.

The specimen was memory CD4+ T cells sorted from blood. The sample's subset: CD45RA-negative fraction. The sequence was obtained from a man aged 18 to 30 in good health. J is TRBJ2-2 and V is TRBV4-2, with TRBD1 matching over 7 bases. CDR3 residues: CASSQEGDSGELFF. CDR3 DNA sequence: TGTGCCAGCAGCCAAGAGGGGGACAGCGGGGAGCTGTTTTTT.